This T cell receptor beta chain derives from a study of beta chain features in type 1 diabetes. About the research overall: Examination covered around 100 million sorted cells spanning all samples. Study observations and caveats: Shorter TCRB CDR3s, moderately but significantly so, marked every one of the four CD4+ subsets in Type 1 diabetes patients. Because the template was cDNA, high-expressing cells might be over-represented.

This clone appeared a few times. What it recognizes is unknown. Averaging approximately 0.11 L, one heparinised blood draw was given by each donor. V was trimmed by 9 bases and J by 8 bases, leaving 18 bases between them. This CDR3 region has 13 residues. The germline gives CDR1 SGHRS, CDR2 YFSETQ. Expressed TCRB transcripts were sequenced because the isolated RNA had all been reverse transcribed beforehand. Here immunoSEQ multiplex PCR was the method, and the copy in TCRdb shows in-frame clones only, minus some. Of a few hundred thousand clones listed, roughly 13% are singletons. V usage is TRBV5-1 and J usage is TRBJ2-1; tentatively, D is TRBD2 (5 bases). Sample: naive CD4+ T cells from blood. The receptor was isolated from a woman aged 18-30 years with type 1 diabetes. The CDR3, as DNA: TGCGCCACCGCCCGATCGGGAAGGGATGAGCAGTTCTTC. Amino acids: CATARSGRDEQFF. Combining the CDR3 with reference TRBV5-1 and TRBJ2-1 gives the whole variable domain KAGVTQTPRYLIKTRGQQVTLSCSPISGHRSVSWYQQTPGQGLQFLFEYFSETQRNKGNFPGRFSGRQFSNSRSEMNVSTLELGDSALYLCATARSGRDEQFFGPGTRLTVL.